This T cell receptor beta chain was captured in a study of post-analysis software for immune sequencing data. General study findings and limits: TRBV5-6, TRBV5-1 and TRBV20-1 belonged to a set of roughly five TRBV segments that were more frequent in patients than controls.

Germline V gives CDR1 SEHNR, CDR2 FQNEAQ (reference sequence). CDR3 length: 16 residues. Trimming took off 5 bases at V and 10 bases at J, with 23 bases between the two ends. Each TCR beta cDNA library carried unique molecular identifiers. Yield was roughly 500,000 cDNA molecules from roughly 0.93 to 9.6 million T cells. TCRdb re-derived calls from the PCR reads in MiXCR, one entry per CDR3 protein. The sample has approximately 440,000 distinct CDR3 sequences, roughly 46% seen once. Worth noting for this clonotype: As yet, its antigen is unknown.

The TCR was taken from a girl between 5 and 17 years old with multiple sclerosis. The rearrangement links TRBV7-9 to TRBJ1-4, with TRBD1 as a possible D gene (6 bases). Sequences were obtained from blood. CDR3 DNA sequence: TGTGCCAGCAGCGGAGGGGACACCGGATTGTTTAGAAAACTGTTTTTT. It specifies CASSGGDTGLFRKLFF. Supplemented by reference TRBV7-9 and TRBJ1-4, the full variable domain reads DTGVSQNPRHKITKRGQNVTFRCDPISEHNRLYWYRQTLGQGPEFLTYFQNEAQLEKSRLLSDRFSAERPKGSFSTLEIQRTEQGDSAMYLCASSGGDTGLFRKLFFGSGTQLSVL.